This T cell receptor beta chain comes out of a study of CD4 T cells in relation to SARS-CoV-2 and coronaviruses. For the study at large: Median patient age was almost 40 years, spanning 21 to 72 years. Findings and caveats of the study: No donor gave both pre-pandemic and post-infection samples. About 64% of donors had memory CD4+ clonotypes crossrecognizing SARS-CoV-2 and common cold coronavirus spike.

Points on this clone: Its antigen remains unidentified.

For less than eleven days, around 91,000 sorted CD4+ cells grew with T cell-depleted PBMCs and CEF. Sequenced by immunoSEQ multiplex PCR; TCRdb stores in-frame clones only, minus some. This table holds about 36,000 clones, 77% found once. V shed 6 bases and J 0 bases; nucleotides not matched to a gene: 6. This CDR3 has 14 residues. Germline assignment: CDR1 DFQATT and CDR2 SNEGSKA (reference sequence). The chain links TRBV20-1 to TRBJ2-7; TRBD2 matches at 9 bases. The sample consisted of memory CD4+ T cells from PBMCs, cultured in vitro. The source of this sequence is an adult with COVID-19. The DNA of the CDR3 is TGCAGTGCCAGTAGCGGGAGCAGCTCCTACGAGCAGTACTTC. The encoded protein is CSASSGSSSYEQYF.